These T cell receptor beta chains were read from a single sample in a study of monozygotic twins with inflammatory bowel disease. For each CDR3 protein, TCRdb gives one entry from its re-call of the 5' RACE reads, without DNA. In all, the sample yields some 89,000 distinct CDR3 sequences. Specimen: blood. The receptor set was obtained from a human donor with ulcerative colitis or Crohn's disease, or a healthy co-twin of an affected twin (not recorded which). CDR3s include the opening cysteine and the closing phenylalanine or tryptophan. Clone size is shown for a subset of rows, as once, few, many or a class of expanded clone.

v_gene	abundance	j_gene	CDR3aa
TRBV6-1	.	TRBJ1-1	CASSGQGVWGEAFF
TRBV7-2	.	TRBJ2-4	CASSHELNIQYF
TRBV6-1	.	TRBJ2-7	CASRSRHLGGQQYF
TRBV10-2	.	TRBJ2-5	CASSESAGVAETQYF
TRBV20-1	.	TRBJ2-6	CSAPEAALAGANVLTF
TRBV7-2	.	TRBJ2-3	CASSDTGHWADTQYF
TRBV9	large	TRBJ1-5	CASSGSGWHQPQHF
TRBV4-2	.	TRBJ1-1	CASSLPPSGNTEAFF
TRBV12-3/TRBV12-4	.	TRBJ2-3	CASSPRGTSGGEEDTQYF
TRBV12-3/TRBV12-4	.	TRBJ2-3	CASSLYRGVRSDTQYF
TRBV5-1	.	TRBJ1-1	CASSTGQGMGTEAFF